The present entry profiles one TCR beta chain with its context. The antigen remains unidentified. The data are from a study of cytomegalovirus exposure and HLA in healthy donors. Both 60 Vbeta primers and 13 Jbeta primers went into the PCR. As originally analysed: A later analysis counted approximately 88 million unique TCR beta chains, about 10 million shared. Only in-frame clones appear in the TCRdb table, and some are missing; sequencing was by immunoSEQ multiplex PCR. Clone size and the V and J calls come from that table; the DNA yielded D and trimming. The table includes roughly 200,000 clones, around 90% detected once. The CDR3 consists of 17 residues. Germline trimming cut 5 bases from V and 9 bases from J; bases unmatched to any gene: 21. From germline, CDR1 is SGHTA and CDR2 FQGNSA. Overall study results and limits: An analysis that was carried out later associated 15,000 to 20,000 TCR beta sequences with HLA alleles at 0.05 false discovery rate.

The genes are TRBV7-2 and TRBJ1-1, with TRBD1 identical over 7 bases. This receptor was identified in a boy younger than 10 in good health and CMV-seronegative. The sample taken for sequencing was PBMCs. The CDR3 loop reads CASSGPRRQGSHTKAFF. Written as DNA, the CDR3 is TGTGCCAGCAGCGGGCCCCGACGACAGGGAAGTCATACGAAAGCTTTCTTT. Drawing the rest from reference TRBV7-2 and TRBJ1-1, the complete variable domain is GAGVSQSPSNKVTEKGKDVELRCDPISGHTALYWYRQSLGQGLEFLIYFQGNSAPDKSGLPSDRFSAERTGGSVSTLTIQRTQQEDSAVYLCASSGPRRQGSHTKAFFGQGTRLTVV.